This note documents a single T cell receptor beta chain sequence. This sample is drawn from a study of blood T cell repertoires in COVID-19. A Seattle source enrolled patients during active infection and followed them longitudinally. Per the original data handling: For nucleated cells, counts were estimated from reference gene primer amplification. Here immunoSEQ multiplex PCR was the method, and the copy in TCRdb shows in-frame clones only, minus some. V and J calls and clone size follow that table, whereas D and trimming were derived from the DNA. The sample lists roughly 230,000 clones, 75% to 85% occurring once. The origin of this receptor is a man aged 50 to 60 with COVID-19, enrolled during active disease. Sequencing was performed on peripheral blood.

The CDR3 nucleotides are TGTGCCAGCAGTTCCGGGACAGGGATGTCCACTGAAGCTTTCTTT. This encodes CASSSGTGMSTEAFF. The chain links TRBV27 to TRBJ1-1; 9 positions agree with TRBD1. Unmatched junction bases numbered 7, after V lost 4 bases and J lost 4 bases. This CDR3 region has 15 residues. Per the germline V gene, CDR1 is MNHEY and CDR2 is SMNVEV (reference sequence).